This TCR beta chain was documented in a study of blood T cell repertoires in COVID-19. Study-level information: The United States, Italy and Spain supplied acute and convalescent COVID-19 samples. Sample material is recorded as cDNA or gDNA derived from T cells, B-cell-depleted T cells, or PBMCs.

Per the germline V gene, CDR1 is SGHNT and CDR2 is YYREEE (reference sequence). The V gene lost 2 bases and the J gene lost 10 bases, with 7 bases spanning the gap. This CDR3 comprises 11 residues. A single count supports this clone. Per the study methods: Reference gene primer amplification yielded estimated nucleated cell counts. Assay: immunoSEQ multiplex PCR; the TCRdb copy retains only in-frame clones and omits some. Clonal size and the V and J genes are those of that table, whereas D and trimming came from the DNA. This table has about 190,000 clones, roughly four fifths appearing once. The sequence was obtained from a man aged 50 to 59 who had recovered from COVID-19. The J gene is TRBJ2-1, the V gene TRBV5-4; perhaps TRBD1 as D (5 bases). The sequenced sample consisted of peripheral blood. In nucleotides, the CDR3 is TGTGCCAGCAGCTTTTACAGGGAGCAGTTCTTC. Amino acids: CASSFYREQFF.